The 23 T cell receptor beta chains in this list originate from one sample, sequenced in a study of blood T cell repertoires in COVID-19. Here immunoSEQ multiplex PCR was the method, and the copy in TCRdb shows in-frame clones only, minus some. The table lists approximately 150,000 clones, roughly 84% of them singletons, with roughly 8% in the top ten. Specimen: PBMCs or T cells enriched from blood (not recorded which). These receptors were taken from a woman aged 50 to 60 who had recovered from COVID-19.

In DNA, the CDR3 is TGTGCCAGCAGCCCGGGGGGGGGACAGGGAATGACTGAAGCTTTCTTT. It translates to CASSPGGGQGMTEAFF. V gene TRBV7-2 combines with J gene TRBJ1-1; TRBD1 matches at 9 bases. Trimming removed 5 bases from V and 5 bases from J; junction bases left unmatched: 12. Germline-derived CDR1 and CDR2 are SGHTA and FQGNSA. This CDR3 has 16 residues.

This clone was detected a few times. The chain has TRBV3-1 (or the pseudogene TRBV3-2) and TRBJ2-7; D perhaps matches TRBD2 (5 bases). The CDR3 consists of 11 residues. Trimming removed 4 bases at V and 6 bases at J, with 7 bases between. CDR1 is LGHDT and CDR2 is YNNKEL in the germline V gene (reference sequence). The CDR3 region has the DNA TGTGCCAGCAGCCTGGGGAGCGAGCAGTACTTC. It specifies CASSLGSEQYF.

The chain employs TRBV4-3 and TRBJ2-3, with D hard to call. CDR1 is LGHNA and CDR2 is YSLEER in the germline V gene. CDR3 size: 14 residues. With 0 bases removed from V and 6 bases from J, the gap between germline ends came to 10 bases. The CDR3 coding sequence is TGCGCCAGCAGCCAAGATATCAACCGGGATACGCAGTATTTT. Amino acids: CASSQDINRDTQYF.

This clone was recorded many times. V is TRBV19 and J is TRBJ2-1, with TRBD2 matching 15 bases. CDR3 size: 14 residues. V gave up 1 base and J gave up 14 bases; unmatched junction bases: 3. Per germline, CDR1 LNHDA and CDR2 SQIVND (reference sequence). Here the CDR3 reads CASSIGTSGGAKFF. The CDR3 DNA is TGTGCCAGTAGTATAGGGACTAGCGGGGGGGCAAAGTTCTTC. Full variable domain (rest looked up from reference TRBV19 and TRBJ2-1): DGGITQSPKYLFRKEGQNVTLSCEQNLNHDAMYWYRQDPGQGLRLIYYSQIVNDFQKGDIAEGYSVSREKKESFPLTVTSAQKNPTAFYLCASSIGTSGGAKFFGPGTRLTVL.

Written as DNA, the CDR3 is TGTGCCAGCGGACCGACAGGGGGTAATTCACCCCTCCACTTT. It translates to CASGPTGGNSPLHF. V and J are TRBV9 and TRBJ1-6, with 9 positions matching TRBD1. The J segment lost 6 bases and the V segment lost 7 bases, leaving 5 bases of the junction unmatched. Germline V gives CDR1 SGDLS, CDR2 YYNGEE. The CDR3 loop spans 14 amino acids.

The chain combines TRBV5-1 with TRBJ2-2; 8 bases match TRBD1. CDR3 length: 16 residues. Germline-derived CDR1 and CDR2 are SGHRS and YFSETQ. V shed 3 bases, J shed 3 bases, and the junction held 7 bases outside the gene matches. CDR3 region: CASSSARGRDTGELFF. DNA of the CDR3: TGCGCCAGCAGCTCCGCCAGGGGGCGTGACACCGGGGAGCTGTTTTTT.

The rearrangement uses TRBV29-1 and TRBJ2-7; 10 positions match TRBD1. The V gene end was trimmed by 6 bases and the J gene end by 5 bases; junction bases not matched to a gene: 7. The CDR3 contains 13 residues. Germline CDR1 reads SQVTM; CDR2 reads ANQGSEA. The CDR3 DNA reads TGCAGCGTGGCGGGACAGGGGAACCACGAGCAGTACTTC. Translated, it gives CSVAGQGNHEQYF.

This clone was seen a handful of times. The J gene is TRBJ1-1, the V gene TRBV11-3; D might be TRBD1 (5 bases). Trimming shortened V by 5 bases and J by 5 bases, and 15 bases separated the two germline ends. Germline CDR1 SGHNT, CDR2 YENEEA. The CDR3 covers 14 residues. The CDR3 DNA sequence: TGTGCCAGCAGCAGGACACGGTTGGGGACTGAAGCTTTCTTT. This sequence encodes CASSRTRLGTEAFF. The complete variable domain, with remaining parts taken from reference TRBV11-3 and TRBJ1-1, reads EAGVVQSPRYKIIEKKQPVAFWCNPISGHNTLYWYLQNLGQGPELLIRYENEEAVDDSQLPKDRFSAERLKGVDSTLKIQPAELGDSAVYLCASSRTRLGTEAFFGQGTRLTVV.

The V gene is TRBV2, the J gene TRBJ2-7, with 9 bases fitting TRBD1. Germline CDR1 and CDR2: SNHLY and FYNNEI. J gave up 7 bases and V 6 bases, and 10 bases lay outside the gene matches. This CDR3 contains 14 residues. This chain's CDR3 is CASSMTGTGSEQYF. CDR3 bases: TGTGCCAGCAGCATGACCGGGACAGGGTCGGAGCAGTACTTC.

The chain couples TRBV5-4 to TRBJ1-2, with TRBD1 matching 8 bases. This CDR3 has 14 residues. Germline assignment: CDR1 SGHNT and CDR2 YYREEE (reference sequence). With V trimmed by 4 bases and J by 2 bases, 4 bases remained unmatched. The CDR3 DNA reads TGTGCCAGCAGCCCGGGACAGGCGAACTATGGCTACACCTTC. This codes for CASSPGQANYGYTF.

The V call is TRBV3-1 (or the pseudogene TRBV3-2), the J call TRBJ2-3; 9 positions agree with TRBD2. Germline values: CDR1 LGHDT, CDR2 YNNKEL (reference sequence). J lost 2 bases, V lost 0 bases, and 6 bases had no gene match. CDR3 size: 17 residues. The CDR3 nucleotides are TGTGCCAGCAGCCAAGAAGCTAGCGGGGTGTACACAGATACGCAGTATTTT. This translates into CASSQEASGVYTDTQYF.

The J gene is TRBJ2-7, the V gene TRBV28, with a possible D match to TRBD1 (5 bases). The germline V gene encodes CDR1 MDHEN and CDR2 SYDVKM. Trimming took off 4 bases at V and 0 bases at J, with 13 bases between the two ends. The CDR3 loop spans 15 amino acids. DNA for the CDR3: TGTGCCAGCAGTTCCCGACAGAAGTCCTCCTACGAGCAGTACTTC. Its protein is CASSSRQKSSYEQYF.

This clone was seen at least ten times. The rearrangement joins TRBV2 to TRBJ2-7; 10 bases are a match to TRBD1. The germline V gene has CDR1 SNHLY and CDR2 FYNNEI. The CDR3 has 11 residues. After removal of 9 bases from V and 7 bases from J, the junction contained 3 bases not matched to a gene. CDR3 in amino acids: CASDRGQEQYF. CDR3 bases: TGTGCCAGTGACAGGGGGCAGGAGCAGTACTTC.

The table lists this clone with a few counts. This chain uses TRBV5-1 with TRBJ2-5, with TRBD1 matching over 7 bases. V shed 3 bases and J 5 bases; nucleotides not matched to a gene: 7. The CDR3 sequence is 14 residues long. The germline V gene encodes CDR1 SGHRS and CDR2 YFSETQ. CDR3 in amino acids: CASSYGTVGETQYF. CDR3 sequence (DNA): TGCGCCAGCAGCTACGGGACAGTCGGGGAGACCCAGTACTTC. Full variable domain (remainder filled in from reference TRBV5-1 and TRBJ2-5): KAGVTQTPRYLIKTRGQQVTLSCSPISGHRSVSWYQQTPGQGLQFLFEYFSETQRNKGNFPGRFSGRQFSNSRSEMNVSTLELGDSALYLCASSYGTVGETQYFGPGTRLLVL.

The J gene is TRBJ1-2, the V gene TRBV28; possible D gene TRBD1, 6 bases. The germline V gene has CDR1 MDHEN and CDR2 SYDVKM. V lost 6 bases and J 7 bases, leaving 18 bases between the germline ends. The CDR3 has 14 residues. CDR3 sequence reads: CASRTPNRVRGYTF. Here the CDR3 DNA reads TGTGCCAGCAGAACCCCAAACAGGGTGCGTGGCTACACCTTC.

V usage is TRBV4-3 and J usage is TRBJ1-2; 8 nucleotides align to TRBD1. The CDR3 runs 18 residues. Germline V gene lookup returns CDR1 LGHNA and CDR2 YSLEER. J was trimmed by 5 bases and V by 1 base; bases with no gene match: 15. CDR3: CASSQGLRGTGQEYGYTF. In nucleotides, the CDR3 is TGCGCCAGCAGCCAAGGTCTACGGGGGACAGGTCAGGAGTATGGCTACACCTTC.

The chain recombines TRBV5-6 with TRBJ1-3; D unclear. The germline V gene has CDR1 SGHDT and CDR2 YYEEEE. The CDR3 has 15 residues. Trimming pared 0 bases from V and 0 bases from J, leaving 7 bases between. As DNA, the CDR3 is TGTGCCAGCAGCTTGGTCGCGGGCTCTGGAAACACCATATATTTT. It translates to CASSLVAGSGNTIYF. Based on the CDR3 plus reference TRBV5-6 and TRBJ1-3, the full variable domain is DAGVTQSPTHLIKTRGQQVTLRCSPKSGHDTVSWYQQALGQGPQFIFQYYEEEERQRGNFPDRFSGHQFPNYSSELNVNALLLGDSALYLCASSLVAGSGNTIYFGEGSWLTVV.

This chain uses TRBV5-6 with TRBJ2-7, with a weak D call TRBD2 (6 bases). In germline, CDR1 is SGHDT, CDR2 YYEEEE. The V end lost 4 bases, the J end lost 6 bases, and 23 bases lay between the germline ends. This CDR3 has 16 amino acids. CDR3 in amino acids: CASSGKGGLPPSEQYF. CDR3 nucleotide sequence: TGTGCCAGCAGCGGGAAGGGAGGACTACCTCCTTCCGAGCAGTACTTC.

CDR3 DNA sequence: TGTGCCAGCAGTTTGGGAGCAGGTCCTAACTATGGCTACACCTTC. Translating it yields CASSLGAGPNYGYTF. The chain has TRBV28 and TRBJ1-2; D is uncertain. The CDR3 sequence is 15 residues long. Germline V gene sequence: CDR1 MDHEN, CDR2 SYDVKM. Trimming left V 3 bases short and J 0 bases short, with 11 bases between.

This clone occurred a few times. The genes are TRBV9 and TRBJ2-7; TRBD2 matches 7 bases. Losses at the gene ends were 0 bases for V and 6 bases for J; bases not matched to a gene: 6. CDR3 length: 14 residues. CDR1 SGDLS and CDR2 YYNGEE come from the germline V gene. The CDR3 nucleotides read TGTGCCAGCAGCGTAGCCCCCCGCGGGAGCGAGCAGTACTTC. It yields the protein CASSVAPRGSEQYF.

This chain connects TRBV7-9 to TRBJ1-6, with 11 bases that match TRBD1. The V segment lost 5 bases and the J segment 9 bases; nucleotides outside the gene matches: 3. CDR1 is SEHNR and CDR2 is FQNEAQ in the germline V gene (reference sequence). CDR3 length equals 14 residues. CDR3 in amino acids: CASSRDRGGSPLHF. DNA for the CDR3: TGTGCCAGCAGCCGGGACAGGGGGGGTTCACCCCTCCACTTT.

The CDR3 DNA follows: TGTGCCAGCCATAATGAGCAGTTCTTC. Translated: CASHNEQFF. V usage is TRBV3-1 (or the pseudogene TRBV3-2) and J usage is TRBJ2-1, with no clear D. The V end was cut by 8 bases, the J end by 7 bases, with 3 bases between. Germline loops: CDR1 LGHDT, CDR2 YNNKEL (reference sequence). The CDR3 is 9 amino acids.

The CDR3 DNA is TGCGCCAGCAGCTTTGAGGGGGCGATTGAAAAACTGTTTTTT. Amino acid sequence: CASSFEGAIEKLFF. The chain employs TRBV5-1 and TRBJ1-4, with TRBD1 matching over 7 bases. The germline V gene has CDR1 SGHRS and CDR2 YFSETQ. The CDR3 totals 14 residues. J lost 7 bases, V lost 2 bases, and 5 bases had no gene match.